The 12 T cell receptor beta chains listed next were all sequenced from one sample in a study of blood T cell repertoires in COVID-19. Produced via immunoSEQ multiplex PCR; TCRdb's table is partial and in-frame only. This sample yields some 120,000 clones, of which roughly nine tenths are seen a single time; around 3.8% belongs to the top ten. Input material: peripheral blood. The receptors were sampled from a man over 45 with active COVID-19.

The CDR3 spells CASSLLIPTWTLHSPLHF. Here the CDR3 DNA reads TGTGCCAGCAGCCTACTGATCCCGACATGGACTCTCCATTCACCCCTCCACTTT. The chain combines TRBV5-5 with TRBJ1-6, with unresolved D. V was clipped by 4 bases and J by 8 bases, with 25 bases between them. The CDR3 sequence is 18 residues long. Germline V CDR1 and CDR2: SGHKS, YYEKEE (reference sequence).

The J gene is TRBJ1-1, the V gene TRBV5-6; weak D call: TRBD1 (5 bases). This CDR3 region has 14 residues. Between the trimmed V and J ends, which lost 1 base and 8 bases, there was a span of 15 bases. Germline V lookup: CDR1 SGHDT, CDR2 YYEEEE. CDR3 sequence: CASSLIGRAGEAFF. Written as DNA, the CDR3 is TGTGCCAGCAGCTTGATTGGCAGGGCTGGCGAAGCTTTCTTT.

The sample holds one count of this clone. For the CDR3, the DNA is TGTGCCAGCAGCTTGGTTCAGGCAAGTGAGCAGTTCTTC. It encodes CASSLVQASEQFF. The gene calls are TRBV5-4 and TRBJ2-1; D is unresolved. Trimming removed 0 bases at V and 9 bases at J, with 10 bases between. The CDR3 length is 13 residues. CDR1 is SGHNT, CDR2 YYREEE, per germline (reference sequence).

This chain joins TRBV6-1 and TRBJ2-3; TRBD2 matches 12 bases. The CDR3 runs 18 residues. The germline V gene has CDR1 MNHNS and CDR2 SASEGT. Trimming cost V 1 base and J 2 bases; bases outside gene matches: 7. The CDR3 here is CASSEVKLAGGITDTQYF. For the CDR3, the DNA is TGTGCCAGCAGTGAAGTCAAACTAGCGGGAGGAATCACAGATACGCAGTATTTT.

This clone appeared a single time. The chain links TRBV15 to TRBJ2-1; 9 nucleotides line up with TRBD2. CDR1 is LNHNV and CDR2 is YYDKDF in the germline V gene (reference sequence). The CDR3 loop spans 18 amino acids. V lost 0 bases to trimming and J lost 7 bases; unmatched junction nucleotides: 13. The CDR3 coding sequence is TGTGCCACCAGCAGAGATAGGGTAGCGGGGGCCTCTGGGAATGAGCAGTTCTTC. This sequence encodes CATSRDRVAGASGNEQFF.

The V and J genes are TRBV5-1 and TRBJ2-3, with 9 bases identical to TRBD2. Trimming took 1 base from V and 3 from J; bases not matched to a gene: 3. The germline CDR1 and CDR2 sequences are SGHRS and YFSETQ. CDR3 length: 15 residues. CDR3 loop: CASSLTGLATDTQYF. CDR3 DNA sequence: TGCGCCAGCAGCTTGACGGGACTAGCAACAGATACGCAGTATTTT.

The chain recombines TRBV20-1 with TRBJ1-1, with D unresolved. Germline V lookup: CDR1 DFQATT, CDR2 SNEGSKA (reference sequence). This CDR3 has 12 residues. Between the trimmed V and J ends, which lost 3 bases and 1 base, there was a span of 6 bases. The CDR3 DNA follows: TGCAGTGCTAGTCCGGGGAACACTGAAGCTTTCTTT. This encodes CSASPGNTEAFF.

This chain uses TRBV7-8 with TRBJ1-2; D perhaps matches TRBD1 (5 bases). V lost 5 bases to trimming and J lost 8 bases, with 12 bases between them. Germline lookup yields CDR1 SGHVS and CDR2 FQNEAQ. The CDR3 totals 12 residues. The CDR3 sequence is CASSPWGEGYTF. DNA of the CDR3: TGTGCCAGCAGCCCGTGGGGCGAAGGCTACACCTTC. The full variable domain, completed using reference TRBV7-8 and TRBJ1-2, is GAGVSQSPRYKVAKRGQDVALRCDPISGHVSLFWYQQALGQGPEFLTYFQNEAQLDKSGLPSDRFFAERPEGSVSTLKIQRTQQEDSAVYLCASSPWGEGYTFGSGTRLTVV.

This sequence joins TRBV13 and TRBJ2-2; TRBD1 matches at 7 bases. The CDR3 is 14 residues long. Germline assignment: CDR1 PRHDT and CDR2 FYEKMQ (reference sequence). With V trimmed by 4 bases and J by 7 bases, 6 bases remained unmatched. Here the CDR3 DNA reads TGTGCCAGCAGCTCCAACAGGGGTGGCGGGGAGCTGTTTTTT. This sequence encodes CASSSNRGGGELFF.

V and J are TRBV7-2 and TRBJ2-7; 9 positions match TRBD2. The V segment lost 2 bases and the J segment 7 bases; nucleotides outside the gene matches: 9. The germline gives CDR1 SGHTA, CDR2 FQGNSA. CDR3 length: 15 amino acids. CDR3 amino acids: CASSLSGAGGWEQYV. CDR3 nucleotides: TGTGCCAGCAGCTTATCTGGAGCGGGAGGTTGGGAGCAGTACGTC.

V is TRBV27 and J is TRBJ2-1, with 10 nucleotides matching TRBD2. The V segment lost 5 bases and the J segment 8 bases; nucleotides outside the gene matches: 18. The CDR3 contains 18 residues. Per the germline V gene, CDR1 is MNHEY and CDR2 is SMNVEV (reference sequence). For the CDR3, the DNA is TGTGCCAGCAGTATTAGTCCCCTAGCGGGAGTCCCTCGGGATGAGCAGTTCTTC. The encoded protein is CASSISPLAGVPRDEQFF.

The V call is TRBV5-1, the J call TRBJ1-3, with a possible D match to TRBD1 (5 bases). Trimming cost V 0 bases and J 1 base, with 11 bases left between them. This CDR3 spans 16 amino acids. Per germline, CDR1 SGHRS and CDR2 YFSETQ. The CDR3 here is CASSLGPTASGNTIYF. The DNA for the CDR3 is TGCGCCAGCAGCTTGGGCCCGACAGCTTCTGGAAACACCATATATTTT.